The 31 T cell receptor beta chains below were found in one sample sequenced in a study of blood T cell repertoires in COVID-19. Clones were sequenced by immunoSEQ multiplex PCR, and TCRdb holds only the in-frame ones, with some missing. The sample has tens of thousands of clones; 70% to 90% are singletons. The sample consisted of peripheral blood. The receptor source for this set is an older man with active or convalescent COVID-19.

In regard to this clone: No conserved phenylalanine or tryptophan ends this CDR3, so it is likely a read error. The limits of the CDR3 on the DNA are not certain, so only TCRdb's listed CDR3 is given. The chain combines TRBV29-1 with TRBJ2-7; TRBD1, as called in the table, went unchecked against the DNA. The CDR3 extends over 8 residues, inclusive of both ends. Germline V gene lookup returns CDR1 SQVTM and CDR2 ANQGSEA. CDR3 amino acids: CSVDQESA.

The gene calls are TRBV5-1 and TRBJ2-5; 8 bases align to TRBD1. Germline V gives CDR1 SGHRS, CDR2 YFSETQ. With 4 bases clipped from V and 5 bases from J, the junction kept 4 bases outside the gene matches. The CDR3 contains 13 residues. This CDR3 reads CASSADRAETQYF. CDR3 DNA: TGCGCCAGCAGCGCGGACAGGGCCGAGACCCAGTACTTC.

This sequence joins TRBV6-5 and TRBJ1-2, with TRBD1 matching over 8 bases. Germline V gene data show CDR1 as MNHEY and CDR2 as SVGAGI. This CDR3 region has 11 residues. After removal of 5 bases from V and 10 bases from J, the junction contained 3 bases not matched to a gene. CDR3: CASSMDRAYTF. DNA for the CDR3: TGTGCCAGCAGTATGGACAGGGCCTACACCTTC.

The rearrangement uses TRBV28 and TRBJ1-2; 9 nucleotides line up with TRBD1. Trimming took 6 bases from V and 7 from J; bases not matched to a gene: 18. The CDR3 totals 17 residues. CDR1 is MDHEN and CDR2 is SYDVKM in the germline V gene. CDR3 region: CASRSPRTGAGVGGYTF. As DNA, the CDR3 is TGTGCCAGCAGGAGCCCCCGGACAGGGGCTGGAGTGGGTGGCTACACCTTC.

The chain couples TRBV11-2 to TRBJ2-3; D is unclear. Germline V gene lookup returns CDR1 SGHAT and CDR2 FQNNGV. The V end lost 1 base, the J end lost 8 bases, and 10 bases lay between the germline ends. The CDR3 runs to 13 residues. The CDR3 DNA reads TGTGCCAGCAGCTTAGCCCCTAGAGGTACGCAGTATTTT. Its translation: CASSLAPRGTQYF.

J is TRBJ1-3 and V is TRBV6-5; no reliable D call. V was pared by 0 bases and J by 9 bases, with 9 bases between. Looked up from germline, CDR1 is MNHEY and CDR2 is SVGAGI. This CDR3 is 13 amino acids long. The CDR3 bases are TGTGCCAGCAGTTACTCGAGACTGGGCACCATATATTTT. Encoded protein: CASSYSRLGTIYF.

The chain combines TRBV5-1 with TRBJ1-6; D not resolved. The CDR3 length is 14 residues. Germline V CDR1 and CDR2: SGHRS, YFSETQ. Trimming left V 1 base short and J 7 bases short, with 9 bases between. In nucleotides, the CDR3 is TGCGCCAGCAGCTTGCGGGGTTTCAATTCACCCCTCCACTTT. The encoded protein is CASSLRGFNSPLHF.

This chain uses TRBV15 with TRBJ2-5; 7 bases fit TRBD2. The germline CDR1 and CDR2 sequences are LNHNV and YYDKDF (reference sequence). The CDR3 runs to 15 residues. The junction had 6 bases not matched to a gene; V was cut back by 2 bases and J by 3 bases. The CDR3 is CATSRRGVTKETQYF. The CDR3 bases are TGTGCCACCAGCAGACGGGGGGTCACAAAAGAGACCCAGTACTTC.

The chain combines TRBV7-3 with TRBJ2-2; the match to TRBD1 covers 10 bases. CDR3 length: 17 amino acids. Germline-derived CDR1 and CDR2 are SGHTA and FQGTGA. V shed 5 bases and J 1 base; nucleotides not matched to a gene: 7. The CDR3 coding sequence is TGTGCCAGCAGCCCCACACGGACAGGGGGGAACACCGGGGAGCTGTTTTTT. Its translation is CASSPTRTGGNTGELFF.

The DNA of the CDR3 is TGTGCCAGCAGCCCCCTAGGGAGCGGGGGGGCCAACACCGGGGAGCTGTTTTTT. This sequence encodes CASSPLGSGGANTGELFF. The gene calls are TRBV28 and TRBJ2-2, with 10 bases aligning to TRBD2. V gave up 6 bases and J gave up 2 bases; unmatched junction bases: 12. The V gene's germline CDR1 is MDHEN and CDR2 SYDVKM. This CDR3 comprises 18 residues.

The V and J genes are TRBV6-5 and TRBJ1-5; D gene unclear. Trimming cost V 0 bases and J 6 bases, with 6 bases left between them. The CDR3 consists of 13 residues. Germline CDR1 is MNHEY and CDR2 is SVGAGI. In nucleotides, the CDR3 is TGTGCCAGCAGTTACTCGATCGGTCAGCCCCAGCATTTT. It translates to CASSYSIGQPQHF.

This clone was counted a few times. The genes are TRBV5-1 and TRBJ1-6; no clear D gene. The CDR3 is 13 amino acids. V was shortened by 0 bases and J by 7 bases, with 5 bases between the two germline ends. Germline CDR1 is SGHRS and CDR2 is YFSETQ. The CDR3 here is CASSLDRNSPLHF. CDR3 in DNA: TGCGCCAGCAGCTTGGACAGAAATTCACCCCTCCACTTT.

Only one count was recorded for this clone. The rearrangement uses TRBV5-1 and TRBJ2-2; D remains ambiguous. Between the trimmed V and J ends, which lost 0 bases and 6 bases, there was a span of 6 bases. Germline V gives CDR1 SGHRS, CDR2 YFSETQ. The CDR3 contains 13 residues. The CDR3 DNA sequence: TGCGCCAGCAGCTTGGTTCAGTCCGGGGAGCTGTTTTTT. Encoded protein: CASSLVQSGELFF.

The chain uses TRBV5-1 and TRBJ2-3; tentatively, D is TRBD2 (5 bases). The CDR3 has 16 residues. The germline CDR1 and CDR2 sequences are SGHRS and YFSETQ. Trimming removed 1 base from V and 0 bases from J, with 12 bases in between. The CDR3 DNA reads as TGCGCCAGCAGCTTGACCTTCCAGCGGAGCACAGATACGCAGTATTTT. It yields the protein CASSLTFQRSTDTQYF.

The chain couples TRBV6-5 to TRBJ2-1; D is possibly TRBD2 (5 bases). This CDR3 contains 13 residues. Germline V gene lookup returns CDR1 MNHEY and CDR2 SVGAGI. With 6 bases removed from V and 9 bases from J, the gap between germline ends came to 15 bases. The CDR3 nucleotides are TGTGCCAGCAGCCGGGATTTCAGAGGTGAGCAGTTCTTC. Its translation: CASSRDFRGEQFF.

The chain employs TRBV9 and TRBJ1-4; TRBD1 is a possible D gene (6 bases). Trimming took 4 bases from V and 8 from J, leaving 18 bases between them. Germline CDR1 and CDR2: SGDLS and YYNGEE. The CDR3 extends over 15 amino acids. DNA for the CDR3: TGTGCCAGCAGCTCGAGTCAGGGGCTGGGCGAAAAACTGTTTTTT. As protein: CASSSSQGLGEKLFF.

The V gene is TRBV29-1, the J gene TRBJ1-1; TRBD1 aligns across 9 bases. With 5 bases clipped from V and 3 bases from J, the junction kept 10 bases outside the gene matches. Germline V lookup: CDR1 SQVTM, CDR2 ANQGSEA. The CDR3 runs 15 residues. In DNA, the CDR3 is TGCAGCGTTCCCGGGACAGGGTTTTCTGACACTGAAGCTTTCTTT. Encoded protein: CSVPGTGFSDTEAFF. The full variable domain, its missing parts supplied by reference TRBV29-1 and TRBJ1-1, is SAVISQKPSRDICQRGTSLTIQCQVDSQVTMMFWYRQQPGQSLTLIATANQGSEATYESGFVIDKFPISRPNLTFSTLTVSNMSPEDSSIYLCSVPGTGFSDTEAFFGQGTRLTVV.

This sequence joins TRBV5-5 and TRBJ2-1; no reliable D call. The CDR3 extends over 14 amino acids. Germline V gene sequence: CDR1 SGHKS, CDR2 YYEKEE (reference sequence). V was shortened by 2 bases and J by 3 bases, with 9 bases between the two germline ends. CDR3 region: CASSFPPLYNEQFF. DNA of the CDR3: TGTGCCAGCAGCTTCCCCCCTCTCTACAATGAGCAGTTCTTC.

The chain links TRBV19 to TRBJ1-6; D gene unclear. Trimming took 5 bases from V and 1 from J, leaving 6 bases between them. This CDR3 contains 14 residues. CDR1 is LNHDA, CDR2 SQIVND, per germline (reference sequence). CDR3 in amino acids: CASSELSYNSPLHF. The CDR3 nucleotides are TGTGCCAGTAGTGAGTTGTCCTATAATTCACCCCTCCACTTT. Drawing the rest from reference TRBV19 and TRBJ1-6, the complete variable domain is DGGITQSPKYLFRKEGQNVTLSCEQNLNHDAMYWYRQDPGQGLRLIYYSQIVNDFQKGDIAEGYSVSREKKESFPLTVTSAQKNPTAFYLCASSELSYNSPLHFGNGTRLTVT.

Only one count was recorded for this clone. The CDR3 bases are TGCAGCGGGACACAGGGCACAGATACGCAGTATTTT. This translates into CSGTQGTDTQYF. The chain uses TRBV29-1 and TRBJ2-3; weak D call: TRBD1 (5 bases). The V gene's germline CDR1 is SQVTM and CDR2 ANQGSEA. V lost 7 bases and J lost 1, with 9 bases in between. The CDR3 contains 12 residues.

CDR3 DNA sequence: TGTGCCAGCAGAAAGGGACAGCTTTTCTCCTACGAGCAGTACGTC. Translated: CASRKGQLFSYEQYV. V and J are TRBV5-8 and TRBJ2-7, with 7 nucleotides matching TRBD1. The ends lost 5 bases at V and 0 bases at J; junction bases unmatched: 8. Germline CDR1 reads SGHTS; CDR2 reads YDEGEE. The CDR3 runs to 15 residues.

This rearrangement joins TRBV13 to TRBJ1-2; D call uncertain. This CDR3 is 11 amino acids long. CDR1 is PRHDT, CDR2 FYEKMQ, per germline (reference sequence). V was shortened by 6 bases and J by 2 bases, with 4 bases between the two germline ends. Here the CDR3 DNA reads TGTGCCAGCAGTCAGAACTATGGCTACACCTTC. It specifies CASSQNYGYTF.

The chain links TRBV6-1 to TRBJ2-1; unclear D gene. This CDR3 comprises 19 residues. From germline, CDR1 is MNHNS and CDR2 SASEGT. Trimming took 2 bases from V and 6 from J, leaving 26 bases between them. The CDR3 region is CASSEQPVRNPYNGNEQFF. In DNA, the CDR3 is TGTGCCAGCAGTGAACAACCCGTCCGTAACCCGTATAACGGCAATGAGCAGTTCTTC.

The chain employs TRBV29-1 and TRBJ2-7; 7 bases are a match to TRBD1. Germline V gene data show CDR1 as SQVTM and CDR2 as ANQGSEA. This CDR3 has 11 amino acids. V lost 3 bases and J lost 6; bases outside the gene matches: 2. CDR3 nucleotide sequence: TGCAGCGTTGAGAGGACAGGCGAGCAGTACGTC. Its protein product is CSVERTGEQYV.

This clone was observed a single time. The chain carries TRBV30 and TRBJ1-2; a weak D match, TRBD1 (6 bases). The CDR3 totals 15 residues. The germline V gene has CDR1 GTSNPN and CDR2 SVGIG (reference sequence). The V end lost 2 bases, the J end lost 4 bases, and 17 bases lay between the germline ends. CDR3 loop: CAWSSSQGFLYGYTF. CDR3 DNA: TGTGCCTGGAGTTCCTCGCAGGGGTTTCTCTATGGCTACACCTTC.

Here the CDR3 reads CATSDETGRQGAFF. DNA of the CDR3: TGTGCCACCAGTGACGAAACAGGGCGCCAGGGAGCTTTCTTT. This chain links TRBV24-1 with TRBJ1-1, with a weak D call TRBD1 (6 bases). The CDR3 loop spans 14 amino acids. Trimming took 4 bases from V and 10 from J, leaving 18 bases between them. Germline V lookup: CDR1 KGHDR, CDR2 SFDVKD.

The rearrangement links TRBV19 to TRBJ2-2; 11 nucleotides line up with TRBD1. The CDR3 has 16 residues. Germline CDR1 LNHDA, CDR2 SQIVND (reference sequence). Losses at the gene ends were 8 bases for V and 4 bases for J; bases not matched to a gene: 9. The CDR3 is CASGRGTGGSTGELFF. Here the CDR3 DNA reads TGTGCCAGTGGCCGGGGGACAGGGGGAAGCACCGGGGAGCTGTTTTTT.

This clone appeared a single time. CDR3 coding DNA: TGTGCCAGCAGCTCCAGCGGGGGGGCCACCGGGGAGCTGTTTTTT. Translated: CASSSSGGATGELFF. V gene TRBV7-6 combines with J gene TRBJ2-2, with 10 bases that match TRBD2. CDR1 is SGHVS and CDR2 is FNYEAQ in the germline V gene. Germline trimming cut 4 bases from V and 4 bases from J; bases unmatched to any gene: 3. This CDR3 spans 15 amino acids.

The rearrangement links TRBV7-7 to TRBJ2-3, with 15 bases that match TRBD2. With V trimmed by 5 bases and J by 6 bases, 3 bases remained unmatched. Germline CDR1 and CDR2: SSHAT and FNYEAQ (reference sequence). The CDR3 runs to 15 residues. In DNA form, the CDR3 reads TGTGCCAGCAGCCGCGGACTAGCGGGAGGGGATACGCAGTATTTT. Translated: CASSRGLAGGDTQYF.

The CDR3 DNA reads TGTGCCTGGAACACGGGGGGCGGTCAGCCCCAGCATTTT. This gives the protein CAWNTGGGQPQHF. The chain combines TRBV30 with TRBJ1-5, with D perhaps TRBD1 (6 bases). V dropped 4 bases and J dropped 6 bases, with 13 bases sitting between them. This CDR3 comprises 13 residues. The germline gives CDR1 GTSNPN, CDR2 SVGIG (reference sequence).

The CDR3 nucleotides read TGCGCCAGCAGCCGAGGGACACGGAGCTCCTACAATGAGCAGTTCTTC. Its protein is CASSRGTRSSYNEQFF. The chain joins TRBV4-1 to TRBJ2-1; tentative D call: TRBD1 (6 bases). V shed 4 bases and J shed 0 bases, with 13 bases lying between them. CDR3 size: 16 residues. CDR1 and CDR2 from the germline V gene are MGHRA and YSYEKL.